Reported below is one T cell receptor beta chain. Its target is not known. The record originates from a study of T cells in localized non-small cell lung cancer. Study results and caveats: Heterogeneity within the tumor remains possible, as just one region underwent sequencing. Among the tissues sampled, uninvolved adjacent lung had the highest T cell clonality, above tumor.

V was pared by 2 bases and J by 5 bases, with 12 bases between. This CDR3 region has 14 residues. The germline gives CDR1 KGHSH, CDR2 LQKENI. Only in-frame clones appear in the TCRdb table, and some are missing; sequencing was by immunoSEQ multiplex PCR. The sample lists 50,000 to 70,000 clones, just over 90% occurring once. The gene calls are TRBV18 and TRBJ1-1, with D possibly matching TRBD1 (6 bases). The receptor's source is a man between 40 and 69 years old with stage I lung adenocarcinoma. The sample here was peripheral blood, taken before any cancer treatment. The CDR3 is CASSPDSGATEAFF. DNA for the CDR3: TGTGCCAGCTCACCAGATTCGGGGGCGACTGAAGCTTTCTTT.